What follows is one T cell receptor beta chain and its context. Its antigen is unidentified. Only in-frame clones appear in the TCRdb table, and some are missing; sequencing was by immunoSEQ multiplex PCR. Of about 78,000 clones listed, roughly 84% are singletons. These data come from a study of OX40 agonist ivuxolimab in advanced cancers. Study-level information: The patients received agonistic anti-OX40 (CD134) antibody ivuxolimab.

The study, taken as a whole, reports: Among patients with partial responses at 0.1-3.0 mg/kg, clonal expansion was among the lowest. Expanded clones were, on average, more numerous in CD8+ T cells than in CD4+.

With 6 bases removed from V and 1 base from J, the gap between germline ends came to 9 bases. CDR1 is MNHNS, CDR2 SASEGT, per germline. This CDR3 has 13 amino acids. It was autoimmune disease history or systemic immunosuppression that excluded patients. Material: CD4+ or CD8+ T cells sorted from blood, obtained in a trial of the OX40 agonist ivuxolimab. The source of this sequence is an adult with an advanced solid tumor such as melanoma, head and neck, liver or kidney cancer. The rearrangement links TRBV6-1 to TRBJ1-1, with TRBD1 as a possible D gene (5 bases). CDR3 in DNA: TGTGCCAGCAGGCGGGGCGAGAACACTGAAGCTTTCTTT. Protein: CASRRGENTEAFF.